This T cell receptor beta chain was captured in a study of T cells in Graves' hyperthyroidism and ophthalmopathy. Study-level information: The blood sample was taken at first diagnosis, before treatment began.

This clonotype was seen at least ten times. Amplified regions were TCR beta CDR3 sequences from RNA transcripts. HTBI primers were employed in a first-round RT-PCR of the TCR CDR3. TCRdb ran MiXCR on the multiplex PCR reads and lists one entry per CDR3 protein. The sample has about 380,000 distinct CDR3 sequences; 11% to 15% are singletons. Graves' hyperthyroidism is called stable when ophthalmopathy does not progress within 18 months. The diagnoses drew upon clinical symptoms, serum thyroxine and TRAb, thyroid ultrasound and orbital computed tomography. Sample: blood. This sequence originates from a woman in her sixties or seventies with Graves' hyperthyroidism.

The CDR3 DNA follows: TGTGCCAGCAGACCGACAGGCCTGATAAGCACCGGGGAGCTGTTTTTT. Translated: CASRPTGLISTGELFF. This rearrangement joins TRBV28 to TRBJ2-2, with a possible D match to TRBD1 (6 bases). There are 16 residues in the CDR3. The germline CDR1 and CDR2 sequences are MDHEN and SYDVKM. Trimming removed 6 bases from V and 4 bases from J, with 18 bases in between.